The clone carrying this TCR beta chain has only a few counts. Antigen unknown. This entry comes from a study of T cells after yellow fever vaccination. The study, taken as a whole, reports: After the booster, about 95% of CD4 and 88% of CD8 primary-response clones were re-detected.

Each CDR3 protein gets one entry after TCRdb re-called the 5' RACE reads with MiXCR. This sample has approximately 70,000 distinct CDR3 sequences; approximately 7.3% occur once, and the top ten carry around 30%. The germline V gene encodes CDR1 SGHRS and CDR2 YFSETQ. This CDR3 has 16 residues. The V and J ends lost 4 bases and 0 bases respectively, with 14 bases between them. The chain carries TRBV5-1 and TRBJ2-1, with a weak D call TRBD2 (5 bases). The sequencing used CD8+ T cells sorted from PBMCs, collected around 10 days after the first yellow fever vaccination. This clonotype was obtained from a man younger than 35 who received the YFV17D yellow fever vaccine. DNA of the CDR3: TGCGCCAGCAGCCCACGAGAGGGTAGCTCCTACAATGAGCAGTTCTTC. It yields the protein CASSPREGSSYNEQFF. Using reference TRBV5-1 and TRBJ2-1 for the parts outside the CDR3, the full variable domain is KAGVTQTPRYLIKTRGQQVTLSCSPISGHRSVSWYQQTPGQGLQFLFEYFSETQRNKGNFPGRFSGRQFSNSRSEMNVSTLELGDSALYLCASSPREGSSYNEQFFGPGTRLTVL.